The 31 T cell receptor beta chains below all came from one sample that was sequenced in a study of human T cells and chemical hapten exposure. Documented time point: patch test 1, 2 weeks after DPC sensitization. This sample's treatment: therapeutic diphenylcyclopropenone sensitization with weekly scalp DPC. TCRdb passed the RACE reads through MiXCR, listing each CDR3 protein once. The table includes around 160,000 distinct CDR3 sequences, about 15% detected once. The specimen was whole blood, collected in connection with sensitization to the hapten diphenylcyclopropenone (DPC). These receptor sequences come from a woman aged 25 to 39 with alopecia areata. Some clones in this sample may be carry-over from other donors' samples.

A few counts support this clonotype. V and J are TRBV5-8 and TRBJ2-4; 13 bases fit TRBD2. The CDR3 spans 17 residues. Germline lookup yields CDR1 SGHTS and CDR2 YDEGEE. J lost 8 bases, V lost 0 bases, and 8 bases had no gene match. DNA for the CDR3: TGTGCCAGCAGCTTGGGGGGGACTAGCGGGATCAGCCACATTCAGTACTTC. Protein: CASSLGGTSGISHIQYF. Variable domain in full (rest from reference TRBV5-8 and TRBJ2-4): EAGVTQSPTHLIKTRGQQATLRCSPISGHTSVYWYQQALGLGLQFLLWYDEGEERNRGNFPPRFSGRQFPNYSSELNVNALELEDSALYLCASSLGGTSGISHIQYFGAGTRLSVL.

This clonotype was counted many times. The J gene is TRBJ2-2, the V gene TRBV4-3; D is unresolved. The CDR3 runs 13 residues. Between the trimmed V and J ends, which lost 0 bases and 6 bases, there was a span of 5 bases. Germline V CDR1 and CDR2: LGHNA, YSLEER. The DNA for the CDR3 is TGCGCCAGCAGCCAAGAACTCCCCGGGGAGCTGTTTTTT. Protein product: CASSQELPGELFF.

The table lists this clonotype with a few counts. The V and J genes are TRBV10-1 and TRBJ2-3, with 8 bases fitting TRBD2. The V and J ends lost 5 bases and 0 bases, in that order; junction bases with no gene match: 13. Per the germline V gene, CDR1 is WNHNN and CDR2 is SYGVQD (reference sequence). The CDR3 totals 18 residues. Here the CDR3 reads CASSTTKRGRSSTDTQYF. CDR3 bases: TGCGCCAGCAGTACGACTAAGCGGGGGAGATCTAGCACAGATACGCAGTATTTT.

This clonotype was observed once. As DNA, the CDR3 is TGTGCCACCAGCAGAGATCGGGCCGGATTCTACGAGCAGTACTTC. Protein sequence: CATSRDRAGFYEQYF. The rearrangement links TRBV15 to TRBJ2-7, with unresolved D. This CDR3 is 15 amino acids long. The V and J ends lost 0 bases and 3 bases respectively, with 12 bases between them. CDR1 LNHNV and CDR2 YYDKDF come from the germline V gene (reference sequence). Variable domain in full (rest from reference TRBV15 and TRBJ2-7): DAMVIQNPRYQVTQFGKPVTLSCSQTLNHNVMYWYQQKSSQAPKLLFHYYDKDFNNEADTPDNFQSRRPNTSFCFLDIRSPGLGDTAMYLCATSRDRAGFYEQYFGPGTRLTVT.

This chain joins TRBV11-2 and TRBJ2-3, with no clear D. The CDR3 sequence is 11 residues long. Germline V gene data show CDR1 as SGHAT and CDR2 as FQNNGV. The V end was cut by 6 bases, the J end by 2 bases, with 3 bases between. The CDR3: CASRNTDTQYF. The DNA of the CDR3 is TGTGCCAGCAGGAACACAGATACGCAGTATTTT.

The chain has TRBV20-1 and TRBJ1-5; 7 nucleotides agree with TRBD1. The ends lost 3 bases at V and 0 bases at J; junction bases unmatched: 5. There are 15 residues in the CDR3. Per the germline V gene, CDR1 is DFQATT and CDR2 is SNEGSKA (reference sequence). CDR3 in amino acids: CSARGTDYSNQPQHF. CDR3 coding DNA: TGCAGTGCTAGGGGGACAGACTATAGCAATCAGCCCCAGCATTTT.

This clonotype was seen only a few times. This chain connects TRBV5-1 to TRBJ2-3; weak D call: TRBD1 (5 bases). Germline assignment: CDR1 SGHRS and CDR2 YFSETQ. The CDR3 totals 14 residues. V lost 5 bases to trimming and J lost 3 bases, with 13 bases between them. CDR3 sequence reads: CASRSAGWTDTQYF. CDR3 bases: TGCGCCAGCAGGTCAGCAGGGTGGACAGATACGCAGTATTTT.

This clonotype was counted at least ten times. The chain employs TRBV7-9 and TRBJ1-4, with TRBD1 matching over 10 bases. The CDR3 extends over 14 amino acids. Germline CDR1 is SEHNR and CDR2 is FQNEAQ (reference sequence). Trimming at V came to 5 bases and at J to 8 bases, leaving 5 bases not matched to a gene. In DNA form, the CDR3 reads TGTGCCAGCAGCCGACAGGGGGCTCGGGAAAAACTGTTTTTT. Translating gives CASSRQGAREKLFF.

V is TRBV27 and J is TRBJ2-3; 8 nucleotides agree with TRBD1. J lost 5 bases, V lost 3 bases, and 7 bases had no gene match. This CDR3 has 15 residues. The germline gives CDR1 MNHEY, CDR2 SMNVEV (reference sequence). The CDR3 region has the DNA TGTGCCAGCAGTTTCGGACAGGGTAGTGGAGATACGCAGTATTTT. The encoded protein is CASSFGQGSGDTQYF.

The chain combines TRBV30 with TRBJ2-4, with D tentatively TRBD1 (5 bases). Germline CDR1 GTSNPN, CDR2 SVGIG (reference sequence). The CDR3 totals 15 residues. The ends were cut back, 0 bases at V and 5 bases at J, with 14 bases in the middle. DNA of the CDR3: TGTGCCTGGAGTGTGGGGCCAGCGCCTCAAAACATTCAGTACTTC. Its translation is CAWSVGPAPQNIQYF.

This clonotype came up many times. This chain connects TRBV6-2 or TRBV6-3 to TRBJ2-1, with D uncertain. This CDR3 spans 15 amino acids. V lost 4 bases, J lost 2 bases, and 12 bases lay in between. CDR1 and CDR2 (germline): MNHEY, SVGEGT. CDR3 protein: CASSSNVGAYNEQFF. The DNA of the CDR3 is TGTGCCAGCAGTTCCAACGTCGGAGCCTACAATGAGCAGTTCTTC.

The genes are TRBV5-1 and TRBJ2-1; 8 bases align to TRBD2. This CDR3 is 16 amino acids long. V lost 4 bases to trimming and J lost 10 bases; unmatched junction nucleotides: 16. Germline V gives CDR1 SGHRS, CDR2 YFSETQ. The CDR3 region has the DNA TGCGCCAGCAGCGCCACTAGCGGTGCCGGTTCGAAAGAGCAGTTCTTC. Translated: CASSATSGAGSKEQFF.

This sequence joins TRBV11-2 and TRBJ2-2; perhaps TRBD1 as D (5 bases). Germline-derived CDR1 and CDR2 are SGHAT and FQNNGV. V was pared by 2 bases and J by 2 bases, with 12 bases between. CDR3 length equals 16 residues. In DNA, the CDR3 is TGTGCCAGCAGCTTAACCATGGGGCGCAACACCGGGGAGCTGTTTTTT. Its translation: CASSLTMGRNTGELFF.

This clonotype occurred many times. This chain connects TRBV28 to TRBJ2-7, with D possibly matching TRBD2 (7 bases). CDR3 length: 12 residues. The ends were cut back, 6 bases at V and 5 bases at J, with 11 bases in the middle. Germline V lookup: CDR1 MDHEN, CDR2 SYDVKM. The CDR3 loop is CASSGGGHEQYF. The CDR3, as DNA: TGTGCCAGCAGCGGCGGGGGCCACGAGCAGTACTTC.

This clonotype has ten or more counts. The V call is TRBV12-3 or TRBV12-4, the J call TRBJ2-7; 8 bases match TRBD1. This CDR3 comprises 15 residues. Germline trimming cut 1 base from V and 4 bases from J; bases unmatched to any gene: 6. CDR3 nucleotides: TGTGCCAGCAGTTTAGGCCAGGGGGCGATATACGAGCAGTACTTC. Protein sequence: CASSLGQGAIYEQYF.

This clonotype was observed at least ten times. J is TRBJ1-2 and V is TRBV20-1, with TRBD1 identical over 7 bases. Germline V gives CDR1 DFQATT, CDR2 SNEGSKA (reference sequence). The CDR3 length is 18 residues. V shed 6 bases, J shed 1 base, and the junction held 20 bases outside the gene matches. The CDR3 nucleotides read TGCAGTGCCTCCGCTGGCAGGGGGAATTCTGGGTATAACTATGGCTACACCTTC. Amino acid sequence: CSASAGRGNSGYNYGYTF.

The chain is built from TRBV5-6 and TRBJ2-7; D gene ambiguous. The V gene lost 4 bases and the J gene lost 2 bases, with 13 bases spanning the gap. Germline V lookup: CDR1 SGHDT, CDR2 YYEEEE. CDR3 size: 14 residues. The CDR3, as DNA: TGTGCCAGCAGCCTTTGGCTAGTGACCTACGAGCAGTACTTC. It codes for CASSLWLVTYEQYF.

This clonotype was observed a handful of times. The chain has TRBV6-5 and TRBJ1-6, with a tentative D call TRBD1 (5 bases). The CDR3 consists of 16 residues. CDR1 is MNHEY, CDR2 SVGAGI, per germline. The germline V and J ends were trimmed by 0 bases and 6 bases, with 12 bases remaining between them. This chain's CDR3 is CASSYSGVLSNSPLHF. The CDR3, as DNA: TGTGCCAGCAGTTACTCGGGGGTACTAAGTAATTCACCCCTCCACTTT.

V and J are TRBV20-1 and TRBJ2-2, with D perhaps TRBD2 (5 bases). This CDR3 has 15 residues. With 4 bases removed from V and 7 bases from J, the gap between germline ends came to 19 bases. Germline V CDR1 and CDR2: DFQATT, SNEGSKA (reference sequence). CDR3 residues: CSATHSGMVSGELFF. For the CDR3, the DNA is TGCAGTGCTACCCATTCGGGAATGGTTAGCGGGGAGCTGTTTTTT.

As concerns this clonotype: This may come from a read error, since a much larger clone is one base off. The chain links TRBV5-1 to TRBJ2-2, with D possibly TRBD1 on 5 matching bases. CDR1 SGHRS and CDR2 YFSETQ come from the germline V gene. CDR3 size: 14 residues. The CDR3 bases are TGCCCCAGCAGCGACAGACTGAACACCGGGGAGCTGTTTTTT. This translates into CPSSDRLNTGELFF.

The rearrangement joins TRBV7-4 to TRBJ1-1; D remains ambiguous. The V gene lost 3 bases and the J gene lost 8 bases, with 10 bases spanning the gap. Germline V gene data show CDR1 as SGHVT and CDR2 as SQSDAQ. CDR3 length equals 12 residues. The DNA for the CDR3 is TGTGCCAGCAGCTTTACTTCCTCGGAAGCTTTCTTT. As protein: CASSFTSSEAFF.

The gene calls are TRBV7-8 and TRBJ2-7, with unresolved D. V was pared by 5 bases and J by 3 bases, with 8 bases between. The CDR3 spans 12 residues. Per germline, CDR1 SGHVS and CDR2 FQNEAQ. The CDR3 region has the DNA TGTGCCAGCAGCATGACGAGCTACGAGCAGTACTTC. This translates into CASSMTSYEQYF.

This clonotype has only a few counts. The V call is TRBV19, the J call TRBJ1-5, with D tentatively TRBD1 (5 bases). The CDR3 loop spans 13 amino acids. Per germline, CDR1 LNHDA and CDR2 SQIVND (reference sequence). V dropped 5 bases and J dropped 7 bases, with 12 bases sitting between them. The CDR3 loop reads CASSFGHNQPQHF. The CDR3 region has the DNA TGTGCCAGTAGTTTCGGACATAACCAGCCCCAGCATTTT. The full variable domain, completed using reference TRBV19 and TRBJ1-5, is DGGITQSPKYLFRKEGQNVTLSCEQNLNHDAMYWYRQDPGQGLRLIYYSQIVNDFQKGDIAEGYSVSREKKESFPLTVTSAQKNPTAFYLCASSFGHNQPQHFGDGTRLSIL.

The CDR3 spells CAISESGQPYEQYF. The DNA for the CDR3 is TGTGCCATCAGTGAGTCGGGACAGCCCTACGAGCAGTACTTC. This chain connects TRBV10-3 to TRBJ2-7, with 7 bases that match TRBD1. The germline V gene has CDR1 ENHRY and CDR2 SYGVKD. The J segment lost 2 bases and the V segment lost 0 bases, leaving 1 base of the junction unmatched. This CDR3 has 14 residues.

This clonotype was seen more than once but under ten times. The rearrangement uses TRBV3-1 and TRBJ1-2; 7 bases map to TRBD1. V was clipped by 4 bases and J by 6 bases; unmatched bases: 11. The germline V gene has CDR1 LGHDT and CDR2 YNNKEL (reference sequence). This CDR3 region has 15 residues. The CDR3 DNA follows: TGTGCCAGCAGCCCGAATCTTGACAGGGACCATGGCTACACCTTC. The encoded protein is CASSPNLDRDHGYTF.

The chain carries TRBV5-5 and TRBJ1-5, with D possibly matching TRBD1 (6 bases). The CDR3 loop spans 14 amino acids. Germline V CDR1 and CDR2: SGHKS, YYEKEE (reference sequence). V lost 1 base and J 7 bases, leaving 12 bases between the germline ends. The CDR3 loop is CASSLNREGQPQHF. CDR3 coding DNA: TGTGCCAGCAGCTTGAACAGGGAGGGCCAGCCCCAGCATTTT.

CDR3 sequence reads: CASSFAGTPSLHF. CDR3 bases: TGTGCCAGCAGTTTTGCCGGGACTCCCTCCCTGCATTTT. This chain links TRBV27 with TRBJ1-5, with D perhaps TRBD1 (5 bases). CDR1 is MNHEY, CDR2 SMNVEV, per germline (reference sequence). This CDR3 is built from 13 residues. V was clipped by 3 bases and J by 15 bases, with 18 bases between them.

A few counts support this clonotype. The rearrangement uses TRBV20-1 and TRBJ2-3; maybe TRBD2 (6 bases). The V gene's germline CDR1 is DFQATT and CDR2 SNEGSKA (reference sequence). The V and J ends lost 5 bases and 0 bases respectively, with 9 bases between them. CDR3 size: 13 residues. Here the CDR3 DNA reads TGCAGTGCTGGGGACTTAAGCACAGATACGCAGTATTTT. As protein: CSAGDLSTDTQYF.

This clonotype has only a few counts. The chain employs TRBV7-6 and TRBJ2-1, with D unresolved. This CDR3 contains 11 residues. Germline CDR1 reads SGHVS; CDR2 reads FNYEAQ. V lost 2 bases and J 7 bases, leaving 3 bases between the germline ends. The DNA for the CDR3 is TGTGCCAGCAGCTTAACTAATGAGCAGTTCTTC. The encoded protein is CASSLTNEQFF.

The rearrangement links TRBV12-3 or TRBV12-4 to TRBJ1-5; no clear D gene. There are 11 residues in the CDR3. Trimming pared 4 bases from V and 9 bases from J, leaving 7 bases between. The CDR3 DNA reads TGTGCCAGCAGTTCCGGAGGGCCCCAGCATTTT. Translating gives CASSSGGPQHF.

This clonotype was counted a few times. V and J are TRBV7-3 and TRBJ2-6, with D possibly being TRBD1 or TRBD2 (5 bases each). The CDR3 extends over 17 amino acids. Germline V gives CDR1 SGHTA, CDR2 FQGTGA. V was cut by 2 bases and J by 0 bases, with 11 bases left in between. This CDR3 is CASSLVGTSSGANVLTF. CDR3 DNA sequence: TGTGCCAGCAGCTTAGTAGGGACCAGCTCTGGGGCCAACGTCCTGACTTTC.